The 20 T cell receptor beta chains given below trace back to one sample, sequenced in a study of T cells in Graves' hyperthyroidism and ophthalmopathy. TCR beta CDR3 sequences were amplified from RNA transcripts. An initial round of RT-PCR targeting the TCR CDR3 relied on the HTBI primer set. TCRdb recomputed calls from the multiplex PCR reads with MiXCR, one row per CDR3 protein. This sample yields some 350,000 distinct CDR3 sequences, of which roughly 14% are seen a single time; around a quarter belongs to the top ten. The sample comprised blood. Every receptor here comes from a woman under 30 with Graves' hyperthyroidism that later progressed to Graves' ophthalmopathy.

The gene calls are TRBV6-1 and TRBJ2-7; maybe TRBD1 (5 bases). This CDR3 comprises 14 residues. Between the trimmed V and J ends, which lost 3 bases and 3 bases, there was a span of 12 bases. Germline CDR1 is MNHNS and CDR2 is SASEGT. The CDR3 spells CASSDEDSYYEQYF. The CDR3 bases are TGTGCCAGCAGTGATGAAGACAGTTACTACGAGCAGTACTTC.

Many counts were recorded for this clonotype. This rearrangement joins TRBV11-2 to TRBJ2-5; D not resolved. V was cut by 2 bases and J by 4 bases, with 8 bases left in between. The germline CDR1 and CDR2 sequences are SGHAT and FQNNGV. The CDR3 extends over 13 amino acids. CDR3 nucleotide sequence: TGTGCCAGCAGCTTATCGGTCAGAGAGACCCAGTACTTC. Translated: CASSLSVRETQYF.

Many counts were recorded for this clonotype. V is TRBV28 and J is TRBJ1-2; D uncertain. This CDR3 has 16 amino acids. V was trimmed by 7 bases and J by 7 bases, leaving 25 bases between them. Germline V gives CDR1 MDHEN, CDR2 SYDVKM. DNA of the CDR3: TGTGCCAGCACCATCCCTCTAACGGGGAGTATAGGTGGCTACACCTTC. It is translated as CASTIPLTGSIGGYTF.

This clonotype was seen at least ten times. This chain uses TRBV6-1 with TRBJ1-5; D remains ambiguous. The V gene's germline CDR1 is MNHNS and CDR2 SASEGT. V gave up 8 bases and J gave up 7 bases, with 12 bases separating them. The CDR3 runs 12 residues. In DNA, the CDR3 is TGTGCCAGCGGGTCCGGTGGCCAGCCCCAGCATTTT. Amino acid sequence: CASGSGGQPQHF.

The chain carries TRBV6-1 and TRBJ1-1; D may be TRBD1 (5 bases). The V gene lost 10 bases and the J gene lost 4 bases, with 19 bases spanning the gap. The CDR3 has 14 amino acids. Germline V lookup: CDR1 MNHNS, CDR2 SASEGT. CDR3 sequence reads: CATGRTSMGTEAFF. CDR3 in DNA: TGTGCCACAGGGAGAACAAGCATGGGCACTGAAGCTTTCTTT.

This clonotype was counted once. This rearrangement joins TRBV4-1 to TRBJ2-1; 7 positions agree with TRBD2. The ends lost 3 bases at V and 9 bases at J; junction bases unmatched: 2. This CDR3 has 12 amino acids. Germline-derived CDR1 and CDR2 are MGHRA and YSYEKL. The DNA for the CDR3 is TGCGCCAGCAGCCAGCGGACTAGTGAGCAGTTCTTC. This sequence encodes CASSQRTSEQFF.

The chain uses TRBV29-1 and TRBJ2-1; 12 nucleotides match TRBD2. The V gene's germline CDR1 is SQVTM and CDR2 ANQGSEA. The CDR3 consists of 13 residues. With V trimmed by 6 bases and J by 9 bases, 6 bases remained unmatched. The CDR3 region is CSVVGTSGPEQFF. CDR3 sequence (DNA): TGCAGCGTGGTGGGGACTAGCGGGCCTGAGCAGTTCTTC.

This chain links TRBV6-2 or TRBV6-3 with TRBJ2-3; D is unresolved. Germline V lookup: CDR1 MNHEY, CDR2 SVGEGT. This CDR3 spans 16 amino acids. Trimming cost V 5 bases and J 1 base, with 16 bases left between them. The CDR3 here is CASSQYRGPGTDTQYF. The DNA of the CDR3 is TGTGCCAGCAGTCAGTATCGCGGTCCTGGCACAGATACGCAGTATTTT.

This clonotype was counted many times. The rearrangement uses TRBV20-1 and TRBJ1-2; 7 nucleotides line up with TRBD1. CDR1 is DFQATT, CDR2 SNEGSKA, per germline (reference sequence). V was pared by 4 bases and J by 4 bases, with 12 bases of the junction left unmatched. The CDR3 is made up of 15 amino acids. CDR3 nucleotides: TGCAGTGCTAATCCTGACAGGGTTGAGGGCTATGGCTACACCTTC. Its translation is CSANPDRVEGYGYTF.

This clonotype was counted ten times or more. This chain links TRBV11-3 with TRBJ2-3, with 7 nucleotides matching TRBD2. V lost 0 bases and J lost 5; bases outside the gene matches: 11. CDR1 is SGHNT, CDR2 YENEEA, per germline. This CDR3 region has 17 residues. The CDR3 region is CASSLDRAGEALDTQYF. CDR3 sequence (DNA): TGTGCCAGCAGCTTAGATCGGGCGGGAGAAGCTTTAGATACGCAGTATTTT. Using reference TRBV11-3 and TRBJ2-3 for the parts outside the CDR3, the full variable domain is EAGVVQSPRYKIIEKKQPVAFWCNPISGHNTLYWYLQNLGQGPELLIRYENEEAVDDSQLPKDRFSAERLKGVDSTLKIQPAELGDSAVYLCASSLDRAGEALDTQYFGPGTRLTVL.

This chain connects TRBV6-1 to TRBJ2-1; D is possibly TRBD2 (5 bases). V shed 6 bases and J shed 13 bases, with 19 bases lying between them. The CDR3 contains 13 residues. Germline assignment: CDR1 MNHNS and CDR2 SASEGT. CDR3 in DNA: TGTGCCAGCAGGGACCGGGTCCTGGGAGACCAGTTCTTC. Amino acid sequence: CASRDRVLGDQFF.

In its sample, this clonotype was seen many times. V gene TRBV20-1 combines with J gene TRBJ2-5, with 8 positions matching TRBD2. J was trimmed by 4 bases and V by 6 bases; bases with no gene match: 10. The CDR3 totals 14 residues. Germline V CDR1 and CDR2: DFQATT, SNEGSKA (reference sequence). CDR3: CSAPESGRGETQYF. CDR3 nucleotides: TGCAGTGCCCCGGAGAGCGGGAGAGGAGAGACCCAGTACTTC.

This clonotype came up many times. The chain joins TRBV28 to TRBJ1-4, with D hard to call. Germline lookup yields CDR1 MDHEN and CDR2 SYDVKM. CDR3 length: 13 residues. Trimming removed 5 bases from V and 12 bases from J, with 16 bases in between. CDR3: CASSGAVTRELFF. CDR3 in DNA: TGTGCCAGCAGTGGCGCGGTCACGCGAGAACTGTTTTTT.

This clonotype was counted at least ten times. The chain is built from TRBV27 and TRBJ2-7; D is uncertain. Germline CDR1 is MNHEY and CDR2 is SMNVEV (reference sequence). The V end was cut by 2 bases, the J end by 3 bases, with 8 bases between. The CDR3 covers 13 residues. The CDR3: CASSLEADYEQYF. In nucleotides, the CDR3 is TGTGCCAGCAGTTTAGAGGCTGACTACGAGCAGTACTTC.

This clonotype was seen at least ten times. The V gene is TRBV27, the J gene TRBJ2-7, with D tentatively TRBD1 (5 bases). The CDR3 has 15 amino acids. CDR1 is MNHEY and CDR2 is SMNVEV in the germline V gene (reference sequence). V lost 0 bases to trimming and J lost 0 bases, with 9 bases between them. This CDR3 reads CASSLSQDLSYEQYF. The CDR3 DNA sequence: TGTGCCAGCAGTTTATCACAGGATCTCTCCTACGAGCAGTACTTC.

This clonotype appeared a few times. This chain links TRBV29-1 with TRBJ1-2, with unresolved D. V was shortened by 4 bases and J by 2 bases, with 11 bases between the two germline ends. The CDR3 is 13 residues long. Germline V gene lookup returns CDR1 SQVTM and CDR2 ANQGSEA. The CDR3 coding sequence is TGCAGCGTTGTGTCGTGGCCCAACTATGGCTACACCTTC. The encoded protein is CSVVSWPNYGYTF.

This clonotype showed up many times. The chain carries TRBV20-1 and TRBJ2-7; 10 bases align to TRBD1. Germline trimming cut 0 bases from V and 3 bases from J; bases unmatched to any gene: 5. The CDR3 covers 15 residues. CDR1 is DFQATT and CDR2 is SNEGSKA in the germline V gene (reference sequence). The CDR3 DNA sequence: TGCAGTGCTAGAGATCTGGGGACAGGGGTCTACGAGCAGTACTTC. Protein product: CSARDLGTGVYEQYF.

This clonotype was seen only a few times. The junction departs from germline at one end; a sequencing error may be responsible. The rearrangement uses TRBV10-1 and TRBJ1-5, with a possible D match to TRBD1 (6 bases). CDR1 and CDR2 from the germline V gene are WNHNN and SYGVQD (reference sequence). The CDR3 is 16 residues long. For the CDR3, the DNA is TGCTCCAGCAGTCCTACAGGGAAGGGACGCAATCAGCCCCAGCATTTT. It translates to CSSSPTGKGRNQPQHF.

This clonotype has a handful of counts. This chain connects TRBV13 to TRBJ2-7; D is tentatively TRBD1 or TRBD2 (5 bases each). Germline values: CDR1 PRHDT, CDR2 FYEKMQ (reference sequence). With 3 bases removed from V and 5 bases from J, the gap between germline ends came to 32 bases. There are 20 residues in the CDR3. The CDR3 sequence: CASSFVQGEDIPAESHEQYF. The CDR3 DNA reads TGTGCCAGCAGCTTCGTGCAGGGAGAGGACATCCCGGCTGAGTCCCACGAGCAGTACTTC.

The chain has TRBV5-8 and TRBJ1-2, with 8 bases identical to TRBD1. V gave up 0 bases and J gave up 1 base; unmatched junction bases: 8. CDR3 length equals 17 residues. CDR1 is SGHTS, CDR2 YDEGEE, per germline. CDR3 protein: CASSLVPQGAGNYGYTF. As DNA, the CDR3 is TGTGCCAGCAGCTTGGTACCCCAGGGGGCCGGTAACTATGGCTACACCTTC. The whole variable domain, remainder taken from reference TRBV5-8 and TRBJ1-2, is EAGVTQSPTHLIKTRGQQATLRCSPISGHTSVYWYQQALGLGLQFLLWYDEGEERNRGNFPPRFSGRQFPNYSSELNVNALELEDSALYLCASSLVPQGAGNYGYTFGSGTRLTVV.